This TCR beta chain derives from a study of shared clonotypes between healthy human individuals. Background on the study: Three plates were used per donor for CD4 naive, three for CD4 memory, two for CD8 naive and one for CD8 memory.

This CDR3 is 16 amino acids long. V lost 2 bases and J lost 4, with 14 bases in between. CDR1 is MNHEY, CDR2 SVGAGI, per germline. CD8 cells classed as naive were CD45RO-negative and positively selected for CCR7, excluding terminally differentiated effector memory CD45RA+ cells. This table comes from immunoSEQ multiplex PCR, and its TCRdb copy is limited to in-frame clones, with some not included. Found here are about 2.2 million clones, 93% of them singletons; the top ten hold roughly 1.7%. The chain carries TRBV6-5 and TRBJ2-2, with a weak D call TRBD1 (6 bases). The sequence came from a man aged 18-30 years in good health. Some clones in this sample may be carry-over from other donors' samples. Sequencing was carried out using naive CD8+ T cells from PBMCs. This chain's CDR3 is CASSYLTGYGTGELFF. The CDR3 region has the DNA TGTGCCAGCAGTTACCTAACAGGGTACGGCACCGGGGAGCTGTTTTTT.